The TCR beta chain described here comes from a study of shared clonotypes between healthy human individuals. Points on this clone: The antigen remains undetermined.

V was clipped by 0 bases and J by 0 bases; unmatched bases: 8. Looked up from germline, CDR1 is LNHNV and CDR2 is YYDKDF (reference sequence). There are 18 residues in the CDR3. General observations from the study: In a few donors, around 4.8% of naive CD4 clonotypes appeared in common.

Sequencing used immunoSEQ multiplex PCR; TCRdb keeps in-frame clones, though not all of them. This sample has over a million clones, with roughly 97% found just once. The TCR comes from a man under 40 in good health. The V call is TRBV15, the J call TRBJ1-1; TRBD1 agrees at 9 bases. Sequencing was performed on naive CD4+ T cells sorted from blood. Noted subset: CD45RA+ positively selected. The CDR3 loop is CATSRDINRGLLNTEAFF. The CDR3 DNA reads as TGTGCCACCAGCAGAGACATAAACAGGGGGCTATTGAACACTGAAGCTTTCTTT.